This T cell receptor beta chain was documented in a study of Graves' ophthalmopathy and Graves' hyperthyroidism. Study-wide results and limits: Ophthalmopathy cases were distinguished from stable hyperthyroidism by a 13-signature model, reaching around 88% sensitivity and roughly 80% specificity. Detected in blood as well were most expanded thyroid clonotypes with frequency above 0.001.

Amplification targeted the TCR beta CDR3 regions, with RNA transcripts as the source material. HTBI primers were employed in first-round RT-PCR, then a second-round multiplex PCR followed. In TCRdb, the multiplex PCR reads were re-called with MiXCR into one record per CDR3 protein. The data show around 520,000 distinct CDR3 sequences, about two fifths seen once. This clonotype was detected many times. Antigen: not known. CDR1 and CDR2 (germline): LNHDA, SQIVND (reference sequence). This CDR3 has 15 residues. With V trimmed by 4 bases and J by 2 bases, 4 bases remained unmatched. Other autoimmune diseases, uncontrolled infections, pregnancy or lactation led to the exclusion of patients.

The chain joins TRBV19 to TRBJ2-2; 7 nucleotides match TRBD1. What was sequenced was peripheral blood or thyroid tissue (not recorded which). The origin of this receptor is an adult man with Graves' hyperthyroidism. Here the CDR3 DNA reads TGTGCCAGTAGTAAGGGACAGTTAAACACCGGGGAGCTGTTTTTT. It codes for CASSKGQLNTGELFF.